What follows is one TCR beta chain and its context. Its antigen remains unidentified. The record originates from a study of OX40 agonist ivuxolimab in advanced cancers. At the level of the study: Prior anti-PD-1, anti-PD-L1 or anti-CTLA-4 therapy did not bar entry, and about 40% had some. Study conclusions and caveats: CD8+ T cells averaged more expanded clones than CD4+.

Losses at the gene ends were 0 bases for V and 5 bases for J; bases not matched to a gene: 3. The CDR3 consists of 15 residues. Germline lookup yields CDR1 SGHRS and CDR2 YFSETQ. TCRdb's table, derived via immunoSEQ multiplex PCR, lists solely in-frame clones and lacks some. There are tens of thousands of clones in the sample; around 78% occur only once, and 0.75% to 0.85% lies in the top ten. The sequence was collected from an adult with an advanced solid tumor such as melanoma, head and neck, liver or kidney cancer. This material consisted of CD4+ or CD8+ T cells sorted from blood, taken in a trial of the OX40 agonist ivuxolimab. The V and J genes are TRBV5-1 and TRBJ1-4, with 8 nucleotides matching TRBD1. In DNA, the CDR3 is TGCGCCAGCAGCTTGGACGGGACAGGCAATGAAAAACTGTTTTTT. Protein sequence: CASSLDGTGNEKLFF. The whole variable domain, filled in from reference TRBV5-1 and TRBJ1-4, reads KAGVTQTPRYLIKTRGQQVTLSCSPISGHRSVSWYQQTPGQGLQFLFEYFSETQRNKGNFPGRFSGRQFSNSRSEMNVSTLELGDSALYLCASSLDGTGNEKLFFGSGTQLSVL.